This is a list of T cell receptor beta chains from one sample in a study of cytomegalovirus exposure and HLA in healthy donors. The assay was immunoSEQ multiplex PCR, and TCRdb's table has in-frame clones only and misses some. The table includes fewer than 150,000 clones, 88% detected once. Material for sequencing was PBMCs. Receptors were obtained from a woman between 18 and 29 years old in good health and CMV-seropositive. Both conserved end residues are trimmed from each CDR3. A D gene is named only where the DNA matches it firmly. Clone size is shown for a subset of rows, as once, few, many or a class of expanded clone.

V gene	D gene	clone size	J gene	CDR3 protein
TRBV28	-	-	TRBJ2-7	ASSSVLEQY
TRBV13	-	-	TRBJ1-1	ASSALGGVTEAF
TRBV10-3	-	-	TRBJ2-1	AIAGISYNEQF
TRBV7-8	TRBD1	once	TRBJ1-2	ASSPYSGGIGGYT
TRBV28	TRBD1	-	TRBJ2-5	ASSSSGTGGRKTQY
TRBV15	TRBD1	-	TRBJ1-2	ATRTGSNYGYT
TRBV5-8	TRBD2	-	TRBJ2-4	ASTYYAGEGRNIQY
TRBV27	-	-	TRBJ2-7	ASSRDRAFFSGRRAVYEQY
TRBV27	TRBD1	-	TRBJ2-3	ASSLWTGSTDTQY
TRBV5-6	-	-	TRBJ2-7	ASSRDPTGTYEQY
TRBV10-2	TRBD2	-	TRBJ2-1	ASRYLAGGLDEQF
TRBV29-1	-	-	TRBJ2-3	SGNKAGDTQY
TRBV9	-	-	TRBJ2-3	ASSVASGTTTQY
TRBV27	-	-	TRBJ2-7	ASRNSGDYEQY
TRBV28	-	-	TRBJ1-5	ASSFGQYSNQPQH
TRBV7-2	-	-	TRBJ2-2	ASRPGEHTGELF
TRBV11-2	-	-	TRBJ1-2	ASSPLQIANYGYT
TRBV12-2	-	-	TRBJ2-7	ASRSIRGGDLSYEQY
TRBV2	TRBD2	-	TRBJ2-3	ARAGGGSSSTDTQY
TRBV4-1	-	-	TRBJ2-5	ASSRGDRVQETQY
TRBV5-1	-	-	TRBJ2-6	ASSWAPGGGGPLTGANVLT
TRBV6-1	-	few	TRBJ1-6	ASSDPFTPLH
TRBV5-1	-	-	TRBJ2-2	ASSLGTRNTGELF
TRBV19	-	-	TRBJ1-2	ASSGQPNYGYT
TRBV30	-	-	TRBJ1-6	AWREGGKRNSPLH
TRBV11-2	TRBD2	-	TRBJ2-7	ASSLSGVSYEQY
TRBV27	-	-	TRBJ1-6	ASSLGRRTSPLH
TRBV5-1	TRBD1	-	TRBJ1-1	ASSSPKGQVITEAF
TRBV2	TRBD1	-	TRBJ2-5	ASSYDRGTETQY
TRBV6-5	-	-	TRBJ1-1	ASSFSGGTEAF
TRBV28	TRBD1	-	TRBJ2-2	ASSVRGRGNTGELF
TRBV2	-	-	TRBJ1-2	ASSESLNYGYT
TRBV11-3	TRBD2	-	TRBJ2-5	ASSKGISGAQETQY
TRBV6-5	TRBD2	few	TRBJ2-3	ASEVLAGATDTQY
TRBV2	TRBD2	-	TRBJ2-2	ASRGLASGTGELF
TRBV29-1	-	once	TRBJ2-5	SVESGSGETQY
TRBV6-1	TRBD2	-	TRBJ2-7	ASSEAIGTTYEQY
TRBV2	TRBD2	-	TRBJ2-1	ASRPGLAANEQF
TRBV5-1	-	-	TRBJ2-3	ASSLETGSTDTQY
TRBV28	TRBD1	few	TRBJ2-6	ASSHRGPGANVLT
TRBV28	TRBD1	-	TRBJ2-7	ASSFGTGSSYEQY
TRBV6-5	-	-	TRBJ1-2	AARGGNYGYT
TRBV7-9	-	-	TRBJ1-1	ASSLGYVWTANTEAF
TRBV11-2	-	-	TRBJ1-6	ASSLEREAPLH
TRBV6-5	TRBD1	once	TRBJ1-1	ASSYTQTGGATEAF
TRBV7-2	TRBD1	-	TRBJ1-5	ASSIRQGTGQPQH
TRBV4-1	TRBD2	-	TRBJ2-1	ASSQNSGRVDEQF
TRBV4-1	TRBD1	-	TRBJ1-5	ASSQTGQGFQPQH
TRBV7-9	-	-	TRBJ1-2	ASSPAWVAGTNYGYT
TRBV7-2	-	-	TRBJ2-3	ASSSTSTTDTQY
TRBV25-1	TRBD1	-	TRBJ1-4	ASSEPPGQGGSEKLF
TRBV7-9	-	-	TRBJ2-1	ASSLAGGNEQF
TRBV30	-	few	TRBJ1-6	AWNGGRSNSPLH
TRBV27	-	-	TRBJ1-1	ASSFNGGGTEAF
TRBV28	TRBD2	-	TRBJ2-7	ASSLPLAGGGVQY